The text below deals with one T cell receptor beta chain. Antigen unknown. The data stem from a study of human thymus T cells. Overall study findings and caveats: Use of V and J genes seemed skewed within the thymic and blood repertoires.

CDR1 is SEHNR, CDR2 FQNEAQ, per germline (reference sequence). With 1 base clipped from V and 15 bases from J, the junction kept 6 bases outside the gene matches. CDR3 size: 13 residues. TCRdb's table, derived via immunoSEQ multiplex PCR, lists solely in-frame clones and lacks some. The data show 45,000 to 75,000 clones, 94% seen once. V and J are TRBV7-9 and TRBJ2-1, with 10 bases that match TRBD2. This sequence originates from a boy less than two years old with a congenital heart defect but otherwise immunologically healthy. Sequenced sample: blood. CDR3 bases: TGTGCCAGCAGCTTAGGTAGCGGGAGGAATCCGTTCTTC. This gives the protein CASSLGSGRNPFF.